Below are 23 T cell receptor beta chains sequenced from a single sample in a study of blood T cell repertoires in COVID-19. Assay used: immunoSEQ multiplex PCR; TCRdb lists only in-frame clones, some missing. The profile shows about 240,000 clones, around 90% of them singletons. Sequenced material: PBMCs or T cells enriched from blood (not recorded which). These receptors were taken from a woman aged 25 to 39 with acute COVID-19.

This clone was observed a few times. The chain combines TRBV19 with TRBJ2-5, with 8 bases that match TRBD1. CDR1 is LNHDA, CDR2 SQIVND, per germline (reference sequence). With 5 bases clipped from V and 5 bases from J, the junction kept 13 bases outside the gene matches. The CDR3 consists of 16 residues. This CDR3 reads CASSLSGQGVGETQYF. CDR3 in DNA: TGTGCCAGTAGTCTCTCCGGACAGGGCGTAGGGGAGACCCAGTACTTC.

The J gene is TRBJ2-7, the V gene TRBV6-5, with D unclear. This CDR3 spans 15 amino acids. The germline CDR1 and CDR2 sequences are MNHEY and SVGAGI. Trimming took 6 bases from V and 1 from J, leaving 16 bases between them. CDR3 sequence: CASSPAHSLSYEQYF. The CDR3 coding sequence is TGTGCCAGCAGCCCCGCCCACAGTCTGTCCTACGAGCAGTACTTC.

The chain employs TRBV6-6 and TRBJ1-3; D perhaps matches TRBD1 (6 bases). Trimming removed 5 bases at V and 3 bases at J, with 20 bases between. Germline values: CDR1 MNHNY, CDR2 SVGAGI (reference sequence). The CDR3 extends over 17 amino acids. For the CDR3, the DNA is TGTGCCAGCAGTCATCTTGTGGCGCAGGGGATTGGAAACACCATATATTTT. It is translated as CASSHLVAQGIGNTIYF.

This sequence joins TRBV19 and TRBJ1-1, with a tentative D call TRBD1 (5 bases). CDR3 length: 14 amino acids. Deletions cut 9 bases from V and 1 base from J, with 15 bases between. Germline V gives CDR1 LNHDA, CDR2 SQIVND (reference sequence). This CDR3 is CASVPDSPNTEAFF. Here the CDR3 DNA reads TGTGCCAGCGTTCCTGACAGCCCGAACACTGAAGCTTTCTTT.

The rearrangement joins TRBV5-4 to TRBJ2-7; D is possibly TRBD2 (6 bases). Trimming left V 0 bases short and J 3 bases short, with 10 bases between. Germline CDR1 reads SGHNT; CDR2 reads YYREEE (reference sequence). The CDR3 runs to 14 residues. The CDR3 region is CASSLGGELYEQYF. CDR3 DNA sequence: TGTGCCAGCAGCTTGGGCGGGGAGCTCTACGAGCAGTACTTC.

The CDR3 nucleotides are TGTGCCAGCAGCCGGAGGAATTCACCCCTCCACTTT. Translated: CASSRRNSPLHF. The rearrangement joins TRBV7-9 to TRBJ1-6, with D unresolved. CDR3 size: 12 residues. V was shortened by 5 bases and J by 7 bases, with 6 bases between the two germline ends. CDR1 SEHNR and CDR2 FQNEAQ come from the germline V gene (reference sequence).

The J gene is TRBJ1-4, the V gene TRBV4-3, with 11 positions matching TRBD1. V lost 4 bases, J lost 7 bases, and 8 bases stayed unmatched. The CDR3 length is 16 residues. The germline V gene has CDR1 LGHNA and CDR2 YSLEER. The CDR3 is CASSPIRTGGSEKLFF. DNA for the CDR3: TGCGCCAGCAGCCCTATTCGGACAGGGGGCAGTGAAAAACTGTTTTTT.

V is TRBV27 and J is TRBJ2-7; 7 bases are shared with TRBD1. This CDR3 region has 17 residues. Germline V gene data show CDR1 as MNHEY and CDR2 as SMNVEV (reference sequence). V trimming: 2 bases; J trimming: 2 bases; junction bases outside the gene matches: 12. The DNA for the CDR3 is TGTGCCAGCAGTTTACGCCCCAACAGGGGCCCACCCTACGAGCAGTACTTC. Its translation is CASSLRPNRGPPYEQYF.

The DNA of the CDR3 is TGTGCCAGCAGTTCTCAGGGGTTGGGTGAGCAGTTCTTC. Residues: CASSSQGLGEQFF. This rearrangement joins TRBV12-3 or TRBV12-4 to TRBJ2-1; D possibly corresponds to TRBD1 (6 bases). This CDR3 has 13 residues. Trimming took off 4 bases at V and 9 bases at J, with 13 bases between the two ends.

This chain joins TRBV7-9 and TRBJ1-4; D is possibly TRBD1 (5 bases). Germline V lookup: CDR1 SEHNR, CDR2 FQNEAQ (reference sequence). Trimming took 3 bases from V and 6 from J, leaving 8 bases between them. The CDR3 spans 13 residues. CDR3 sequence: CASSFIGDEKLFF. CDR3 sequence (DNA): TGTGCCAGCAGCTTTATAGGGGATGAAAAACTGTTTTTT.

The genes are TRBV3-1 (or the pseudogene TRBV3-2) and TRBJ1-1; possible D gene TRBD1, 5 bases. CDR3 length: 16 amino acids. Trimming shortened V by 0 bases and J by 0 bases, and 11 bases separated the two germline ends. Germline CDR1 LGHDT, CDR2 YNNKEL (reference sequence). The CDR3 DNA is TGTGCCAGCAGCCAAGAGCCACAGGATATGAACACTGAAGCTTTCTTT. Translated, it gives CASSQEPQDMNTEAFF.

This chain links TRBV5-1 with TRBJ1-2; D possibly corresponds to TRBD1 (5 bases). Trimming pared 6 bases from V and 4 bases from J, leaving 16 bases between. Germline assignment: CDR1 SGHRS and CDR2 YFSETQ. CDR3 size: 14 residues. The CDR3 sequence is CASTPEGSFYGYTF. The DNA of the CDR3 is TGCGCCAGCACCCCGGAGGGGTCTTTCTATGGCTACACCTTC.

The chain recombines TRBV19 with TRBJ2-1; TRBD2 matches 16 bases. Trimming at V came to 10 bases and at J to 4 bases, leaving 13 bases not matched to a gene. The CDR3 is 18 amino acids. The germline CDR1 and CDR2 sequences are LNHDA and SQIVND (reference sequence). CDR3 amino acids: CATAPGTSGGAVYNEQFF. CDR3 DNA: TGTGCCACCGCCCCCGGGACTAGCGGGGGGGCCGTTTACAATGAGCAGTTCTTC.

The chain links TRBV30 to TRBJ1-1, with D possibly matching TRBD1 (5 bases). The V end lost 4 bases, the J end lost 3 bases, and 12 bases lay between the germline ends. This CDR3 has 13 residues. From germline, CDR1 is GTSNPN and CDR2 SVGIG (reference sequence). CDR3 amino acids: CAWTKGSYTEAFF. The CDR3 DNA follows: TGTGCCTGGACTAAGGGGTCGTACACTGAAGCTTTCTTT.

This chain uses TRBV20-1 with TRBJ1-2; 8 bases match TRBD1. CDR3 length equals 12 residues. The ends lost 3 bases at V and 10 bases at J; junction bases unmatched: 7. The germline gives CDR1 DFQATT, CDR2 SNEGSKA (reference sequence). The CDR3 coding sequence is TGCAGTGCTAGTATCTCGGACAGGGTCTACACCTTC. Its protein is CSASISDRVYTF.

The CDR3 region is CASSSGGTYEQYF. The CDR3 nucleotides read TGTGCCAGCAGCTCAGGAGGGACCTACGAGCAGTACTTC. The genes are TRBV7-8 and TRBJ2-7; tentative D call: TRBD2 (6 bases). Trimming removed 4 bases at V and 2 bases at J, with 9 bases between. From germline, CDR1 is SGHVS and CDR2 FQNEAQ. The CDR3 runs 13 residues.

CDR3 loop: CSVGGGNYGYTF. The CDR3 DNA reads TGCAGCGTTGGCGGGGGAAACTATGGCTACACCTTC. The J gene is TRBJ1-2, the V gene TRBV29-1, with D possibly being TRBD1 (5 bases). Germline CDR1 SQVTM, CDR2 ANQGSEA. This CDR3 is built from 12 residues. Trimming removed 4 bases from V and 2 bases from J, with 8 bases in between.

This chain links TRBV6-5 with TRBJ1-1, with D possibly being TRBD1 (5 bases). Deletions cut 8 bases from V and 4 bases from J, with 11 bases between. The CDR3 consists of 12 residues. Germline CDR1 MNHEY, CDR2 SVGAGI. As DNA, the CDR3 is TGTGCCAGCGGCGACAGCCCCACTGAAGCTTTCTTT. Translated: CASGDSPTEAFF.

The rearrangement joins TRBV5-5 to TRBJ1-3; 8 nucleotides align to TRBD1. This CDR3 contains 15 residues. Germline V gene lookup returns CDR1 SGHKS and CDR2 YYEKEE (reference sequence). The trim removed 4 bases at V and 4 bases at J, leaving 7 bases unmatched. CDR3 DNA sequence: TGTGCCAGCAGCCCCGGGACAGGCAGGGGAAACACCATATATTTT. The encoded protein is CASSPGTGRGNTIYF.

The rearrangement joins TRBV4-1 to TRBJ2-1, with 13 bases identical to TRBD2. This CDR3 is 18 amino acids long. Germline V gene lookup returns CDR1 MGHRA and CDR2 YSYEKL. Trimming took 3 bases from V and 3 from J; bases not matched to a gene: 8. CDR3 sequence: CASSHQGLAGMSYNEQFF. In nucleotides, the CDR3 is TGCGCCAGCAGCCATCAGGGACTAGCGGGGATGAGCTACAATGAGCAGTTCTTC.

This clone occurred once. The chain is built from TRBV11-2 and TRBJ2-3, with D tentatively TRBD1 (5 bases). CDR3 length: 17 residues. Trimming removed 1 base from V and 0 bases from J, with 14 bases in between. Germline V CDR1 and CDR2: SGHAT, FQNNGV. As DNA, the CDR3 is TGTGCCAGCAGCTTAGGGCAGGGTTCCATGAGCACAGATACGCAGTATTTT. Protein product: CASSLGQGSMSTDTQYF.

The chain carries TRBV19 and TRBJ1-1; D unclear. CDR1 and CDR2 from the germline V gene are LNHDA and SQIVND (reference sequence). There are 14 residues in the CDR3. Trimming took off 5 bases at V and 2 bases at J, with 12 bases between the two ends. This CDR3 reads CASSDSGGNTEAFF. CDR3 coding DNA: TGTGCCAGTAGTGACTCGGGTGGCAACACTGAAGCTTTCTTT.

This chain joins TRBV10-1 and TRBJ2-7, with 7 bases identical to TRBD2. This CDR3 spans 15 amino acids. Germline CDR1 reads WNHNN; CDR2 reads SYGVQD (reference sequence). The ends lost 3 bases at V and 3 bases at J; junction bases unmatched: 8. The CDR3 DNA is TGCGCCAGCAGTGAATGGGCCTCGGGGGGCTACGAGCAGTACTTC. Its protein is CASSEWASGGYEQYF.